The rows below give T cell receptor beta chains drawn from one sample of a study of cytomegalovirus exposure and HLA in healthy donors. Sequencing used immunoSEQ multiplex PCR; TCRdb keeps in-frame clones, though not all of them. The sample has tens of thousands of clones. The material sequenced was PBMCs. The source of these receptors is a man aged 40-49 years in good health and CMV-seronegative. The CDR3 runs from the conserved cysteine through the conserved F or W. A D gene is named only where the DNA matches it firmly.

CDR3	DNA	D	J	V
CASSSLRDKTYEQYF	TGTGCCAGCAGCTCGTTAAGGGACAAAACCTACGAGCAGTACTTC	NA	TRBJ2-7	TRBV11-2
CASSRQGLNTEAFF	TGTGCCAGTAGTAGACAGGGGCTCAACACTGAAGCTTTCTTT	TRBD1	TRBJ1-1	TRBV19
CATGFEGASPLHF	TGTGCCACCGGTTTCGAGGGGGCTTCACCCCTCCACTTT	TRBD1	TRBJ1-6	TRBV15
CASSRDSNQPQHF	TGTGCCAGCAGCCGGGACAGTAATCAGCCCCAGCATTTT	TRBD1	TRBJ1-5	TRBV14
CASSGFSASKGETQYF	TGTGCCAGCAGTGGGTTTAGCGCTTCAAAGGGAGAGACCCAGTACTTC	NA	TRBJ2-5	TRBV6-4
CASSEGHHSYEQYF	TGTGCCAGCAGTGAGGGACACCACTCCTACGAGCAGTACTTC	NA	TRBJ2-7	TRBV6-1
CASSILATGNSGANVLTF	TGTGCCAGTAGTATCCTAGCGACAGGGAACTCTGGGGCCAACGTCCTGACTTTC	NA	TRBJ2-6	TRBV19
CASSQWRGGTEAFF	TGTGCCAGCAGCCAATGGAGGGGAGGCACTGAAGCTTTCTTT	NA	TRBJ1-1	TRBV14
CASSEYSRRLNQPQHF	TGTGCCAGCAGTGAATACAGCAGACGCCTCAATCAGCCCCAGCATTTT	NA	TRBJ1-5	TRBV6-1
CASSLAGLDYGYTF	TGTGCCAGCAGCTTAGCAGGACTGGACTATGGCTACACCTTC	NA	TRBJ1-2	TRBV7-9
CATSRDPSGNTQYF	TGTGCCACCAGCAGAGATCCTAGCGGAAATACGCAGTATTTT	TRBD2	TRBJ2-3	TRBV15
CSVRTGGNTEAFF	TGCAGCGTGCGGACAGGAGGGAACACTGAAGCTTTCTTT	TRBD1	TRBJ1-1	TRBV29-1
CASSIPTGSSSYEQYF	TGTGCCAGTAGTATCCCGACAGGATCCAGCTCCTACGAGCAGTACTTC	NA	TRBJ2-7	TRBV19
CASSVSGGTDTQYF	TGTGCCAGCAGCGTATCGGGGGGAACAGATACGCAGTATTTT	TRBD2	TRBJ2-3	TRBV9
CAWSVWSGGETQYF	TGTGCCTGGAGTGTTTGGAGCGGGGGGGAGACCCAGTACTTC	TRBD2	TRBJ2-5	TRBV30
CASSGRDRGLYGQFF	TGTGCCAGCAGTGGACGGGACAGGGGGCTTTATGGGCAGTTCTTC	TRBD1	TRBJ2-1	TRBV6-1
CASSRLPGYNEQFF	TGTGCCAGCTCACGGCTGCCAGGTTACAATGAGCAGTTCTTC	NA	TRBJ2-1	TRBV18
CASSASIEGPEAFF	TGTGCCAGCAGTGCATCGATCGAGGGCCCTGAAGCTTTCTTT	NA	TRBJ1-1	TRBV6-5
CASSLDRDRDFDNEQFF	TGCGCCAGCAGCTTGGACCGGGACAGGGATTTTGACAATGAGCAGTTCTTC	TRBD1	TRBJ2-1	TRBV5-1
CASSYAGTDTQYF	TGTGCCAGCAGTTACGCGGGCACAGATACGCAGTATTTT	NA	TRBJ2-3	TRBV6-5
CASSPDQGRGRYEQYF	TGTGCCAGCTCACCCGACCAGGGCCGCGGCAGGTACGAGCAGTACTTC	NA	TRBJ2-7	TRBV18
CSVGSRGETQYF	TGCAGCGTTGGAAGCCGAGGGGAGACCCAGTACTTC	NA	TRBJ2-5	TRBV29-1